The rows below give T cell receptor beta chains drawn from one sample of a study of OX40 agonist ivuxolimab in advanced cancers. Measured with immunoSEQ multiplex PCR; TCRdb has only the in-frame clones, and not every one. The table lists around 60,000 clones, roughly nine tenths of them singletons. The specimen was CD4+ or CD8+ T cells sorted from blood, collected in a trial of the OX40 agonist ivuxolimab. Source of these receptors: an adult with an advanced solid tumor such as melanoma, head and neck, liver or kidney cancer. The CDR3 runs from the conserved cysteine through the conserved F or W. A D gene is named only where the DNA matches it firmly. Clone size, where shown, is once, few, many, or a class for clones that have expanded.

NA	NA	TRBV7-2	TRBJ1-1	TGTGCCAGCAGCCGGTACCAGGGCACTGAAGCTTTCTTT	CASSRYQGTEAFF
NA	NA	TRBV30	TRBJ1-5	TGTGCCTGGACTCCGTCGTCTAATCAGCCCCAGCATTTT	CAWTPSSNQPQHF
NA	NA	TRBV4-3	TRBJ1-6	TGCGCCAGCAGCCAAGATTGGGCAGTACATGATAATTCACCCCTCCACTTT	CASSQDWAVHDNSPLHF
NA	few	TRBV9	TRBJ1-4	TGTGCCAGCAGCTTGGGGTCGAATGAAAAACTGTTTTTT	CASSLGSNEKLFF
TRBD1	NA	TRBV7-6	TRBJ2-5	TGTGCCAGCAGCAATCAGGGACAGGGTCAGGGAGAGACCCAGTACTTC	CASSNQGQGQGETQYF
TRBD1	NA	TRBV7-8	TRBJ1-5	TGTGCCAGCAGCCCGGGACAGGAGGGGCAGCCCCAGCATTTT	CASSPGQEGQPQHF
TRBD1	NA	TRBV28	TRBJ2-5	TGTGCCAGCAGTTTTACCACAGGGGGACAAGAGACCCAGTACTTC	CASSFTTGGQETQYF
TRBD2	NA	TRBV9	TRBJ2-1	TGTGCCAGCAGCGAGGGACTAGCGGTCTACAATGAGCAGTTCTTC	CASSEGLAVYNEQFF
NA	NA	TRBV6-1	TRBJ2-5	TGTGCCAGCAGTCTCGGCTGGGGACAAGGAGAGACCCAGTACTTC	CASSLGWGQGETQYF
TRBD2	once	TRBV6-7	TRBJ2-4	TGTGCCAGCAGTTACTCGGGGGGGAGGGTCCCCAAAAACATTCAGTACTTC	CASSYSGGRVPKNIQYF
TRBD2	NA	TRBV7-2	TRBJ2-7	TGTGCCAGCAGTCACGATACGGGACTAGCAAGAGAGCAGTACTTC	CASSHDTGLAREQYF
NA	NA	TRBV7-6	TRBJ2-2	TGTGCCAGCAGCTTAAGGAGCAACACCGGGGAGCTGTTTTTT	CASSLRSNTGELFF
TRBD1	once	TRBV4-2	TRBJ1-2	TGTGCCAGCAGCCAGCTTCGTTCTTCTGGACAGGGACAAACGGATGGCTACACCTTC	CASSQLRSSGQGQTDGYTF
NA	NA	TRBV2	TRBJ1-2	TGTGCCAGCAGTGAGGGCAGAACGGTCTATGGCTACACCTTC	CASSEGRTVYGYTF
NA	NA	TRBV28	TRBJ1-2	TGTGCCAGCAGTTTCGGACATACTTACTATGGCTACACCTTC	CASSFGHTYYGYTF
NA	NA	TRBV28	TRBJ2-2	TGTGCCAGCAGTTTTTGGGGGAGGAGAACCGGGGAGCTGTTTTTT	CASSFWGRRTGELFF
TRBD1	NA	TRBV28	TRBJ1-1	TGTGCCAGCAGTTTTGGGGCCGGGACAGGGGTTCTCACTGAAGCTTTCTTT	CASSFGAGTGVLTEAFF
NA	once	TRBV28	TRBJ1-3	TGTGCCAGCAGTTTATCGGTTCCTCCGACAAACACCATATATTTT	CASSLSVPPTNTIYF
TRBD1	NA	TRBV6-1	TRBJ1-5	TGTGCCAGCAGTGCAACGGGACAGGGGGCTTCTCAGCCCCAGCATTTT	CASSATGQGASQPQHF
NA	NA	TRBV5-5	TRBJ1-3	TGTGCCAGCAGAGCTTTCTCTGGAAACACCATATATTTT	CASRAFSGNTIYF
TRBD1	NA	TRBV30	TRBJ2-3	TGTGCCTGGGGACAGGGAAGGACAGATACGCAGTATTTT	CAWGQGRTDTQYF
NA	NA	TRBV11-2	TRBJ1-1	TGTGCCAGCAGCCCCACTATGAACACTGAAGCTTTCTTT	CASSPTMNTEAFF
NA	NA	TRBV19	TRBJ2-3	TGTGCCAGTAGTATTGCGGGGGCCCTCACAGATACGCAGTATTTT	CASSIAGALTDTQYF
NA	NA	TRBV9	TRBJ1-4	TGTGCCAGCAGCGATGATTCAGGGGAGGGAAAACTGTTTTTT	CASSDDSGEGKLFF
TRBD1	few	TRBV27	TRBJ2-7	TGTGCCAGCAGTCCGCGACAGGGTAGTGGCTACGAGCAGTACTTC	CASSPRQGSGYEQYF
TRBD2	NA	TRBV28	TRBJ2-1	TGTGCCAGTGTCGGCGGGGGGGCCGGGTTGGTGCGTGAGCAGTTCTTC	CASVGGGAGLVREQFF
NA	NA	TRBV28	TRBJ1-2	TGTGCCAGCAGAAATCCCCTGACAGCTAACTATGGCTACACCTTC	CASRNPLTANYGYTF